This entry describes one TCR beta chain. Its antigen remains unidentified. The input lacks base qualities; no much larger clone sits a single base away. This sample is part of a study of blood T cell repertoires in COVID-19 (dated by TCRdb to the early 2020s). For context, the study as a whole: The collaborator samples originated in the United States, Italy and Spain and spanned the acute and convalescent phases of COVID-19. The material from the prospective study consisted of cDNA or gDNA derived from T cells, B-cell-depleted T cells, or PBMCs. The dataset comprised deeply sampled blood TCRbeta repertoires from subjects exposed to, actively infected with, or recovered from COVID-19. The repertoires were released in a freely available public database meant as a resource for research on the immune response to SARS-CoV-2. The samples were drawn from the first 160 participants of the ongoing ImmuneRACE study and from 1,254 subjects provided by 6 global collaborators. The sample metadata nearly always contained a de-identified subject ID, COVID-19 status, age in years and sex. Where HLA class I and class II types were available, the types were taken from metadata supplied by the sample provider, not from assay-based typing. General conclusions and limits of the study: The amount of clinical and demographic metadata varied by source and participant and was provided uncurated.

Another Seattle source contributed samples from volunteer blood donors who had recovered from COVID-19. Each collaborating institution followed its own protocols to collect whole blood in K2EDTA tubes. For TCRbeta analysis, collaborators shipped samples as frozen whole blood, isolated PBMCs, or DNA extracted from either of those sample types. The immunoSEQ Assay, a bias-controlled multiplex PCR, was used to amplify TCRbeta CDR3 regions from genomic DNA. In the authors' own workflow: Nucleated cell counts per sample were estimated from amplification of reference gene primers within the assay. Sequence reads were collapsed and filtered to measure the absolute abundance of every unique TCRbeta CDR3 rearrangement. Productive Simpson clonality was computed per sample as the square root of Simpson's diversity index over productive rearrangements. Entries here come from immuneACCESS through TCRdb and include only in-frame sequences with V and J called. Some clones fail to appear in such tables; in the studies checked, an unresolved V gene covers under half of the shortfall, and the cause of the remainder is unknown. That table is the source of V, J and clone size, and D and trimming were worked out from the DNA. The sample records around 250,000 clones, 84% of which are singletons. The ten biggest clones cover 1.5% of the sample.

CDR3 length: 17 amino acids, cysteine to phenylalanine. Only the CDR3 region is kept as DNA, spanning 51 bases read in frame from base 1. The junction carries 18 bases between V and J, which are trimmed by 2 bases and 2 bases respectively. From the germline V gene, CDR1 is MGHRA and CDR2 is YSYEKL. The source of this sequence is a woman between 35 and 50 years old who had recovered from COVID-19. Sequenced material: peripheral blood. Here the chain combines TRBV4-1 and TRBJ1-1, with an unclear D gene assignment. Here the CDR3 is given as CASSQTPTSVVNTEAFF. The sequence in DNA is TGCGCCAGCAGCCAAACACCGACCAGCGTAGTCAACACTGAAGCTTTCTTT.